Below, 15 T cell receptor beta chains from the same sample are listed, as sequenced in a study of T cell repertoires in ileal Crohn's disease. Method: immunoSEQ multiplex PCR; TCRdb's copy keeps in-frame clones and lacks some. The table lists over 9,500 clones, just over 75% of them singletons. Sequences were obtained from ileal tissue. The receptors come from an adult with Crohn's disease.

V is TRBV27 and J is TRBJ2-5; tentative D call: TRBD2 (6 bases). V was trimmed by 4 bases and J by 5 bases, leaving 17 bases between them. CDR1 is MNHEY, CDR2 SMNVEV, per germline (reference sequence). CDR3 length: 15 amino acids. CDR3 DNA: TGTGCCAGCAGTTCTCGGCGCGGGGCCGGGGAGACCCAGTACTTC. Amino acid sequence: CASSSRRGAGETQYF.

This clone was observed a few times. Other DNA sequences in the sample encode the same CDR3. The chain links TRBV28 to TRBJ1-2; D is perhaps TRBD1 (6 bases). Germline assignment: CDR1 MDHEN and CDR2 SYDVKM. CDR3 size: 14 residues. Between the trimmed V and J ends, which lost 3 bases and 2 bases, there was a span of 10 bases. CDR3 coding DNA: TGTGCCAGCAGTTTCGGTCAGGGGAACTATGGCTACACCTTC. This sequence encodes CASSFGQGNYGYTF.

The gene calls are TRBV9 and TRBJ1-6; D may be TRBD1 (6 bases). Germline assignment: CDR1 SGDLS and CDR2 YYNGEE. V lost 0 bases to trimming and J lost 7 bases, with 14 bases between them. The CDR3 has 16 amino acids. For the CDR3, the DNA is TGTGCCAGCAGCGTAGCCCCAGGGAGGGGGAATTCACCCCTCCACTTT. Translation gives CASSVAPGRGNSPLHF.

This chain links TRBV4-1 with TRBJ2-1; weak D call: TRBD2 (6 bases). This CDR3 has 13 amino acids. V was cut by 3 bases and J by 14 bases, with 17 bases left in between. From germline, CDR1 is MGHRA and CDR2 YSYEKL. Written as DNA, the CDR3 is TGCGCCAGCAGCCATACGGCCGGCGGGGCCGAGTTCTTC. The encoded protein is CASSHTAGGAEFF.

The chain employs TRBV7-8 and TRBJ1-5; D gene unclear. V lost 3 bases and J lost 2, with 11 bases in between. This CDR3 has 15 amino acids. The germline V gene has CDR1 SGHVS and CDR2 FQNEAQ. DNA of the CDR3: TGTGCCAGCAGCTTTACGGCGGCGGGCAATCAGCCCCAGCATTTT. Amino acid sequence: CASSFTAAGNQPQHF.

This chain links TRBV30 with TRBJ2-2; 8 bases align to TRBD2. This CDR3 contains 13 residues. The germline V gene has CDR1 GTSNPN and CDR2 SVGIG (reference sequence). The ends lost 3 bases at V and 6 bases at J; junction bases unmatched: 3. The DNA for the CDR3 is TGTGCCTGGAGGGGACTAGTCGCCGGGGAGCTGTTTTTT. It yields the protein CAWRGLVAGELFF.

CDR3 bases: TGTGCCAGCAGTTTAAGACAGGGGGTGCACTATGGCTACACCTTC. Its translation: CASSLRQGVHYGYTF. The chain combines TRBV27 with TRBJ1-2, with 9 bases that match TRBD1. The CDR3 length is 15 residues. After removal of 2 bases from V and 3 bases from J, the junction contained 4 bases not matched to a gene. CDR1 is MNHEY, CDR2 SMNVEV, per germline (reference sequence).

The chain carries TRBV20-1 and TRBJ2-1; D perhaps matches TRBD1 (5 bases). Germline-derived CDR1 and CDR2 are DFQATT and SNEGSKA (reference sequence). Trimming cost V 7 bases and J 4 bases, with 8 bases left between them. The CDR3 has 11 residues. The CDR3 DNA reads as TGCAGTGGCGACAGATACAATGAGCAGTTCTTC. It translates to CSGDRYNEQFF.

The chain joins TRBV6-5 to TRBJ1-1, with 7 bases lining up with TRBD1. After removal of 2 bases from V and 10 bases from J, the junction contained 4 bases not matched to a gene. The CDR3 is 12 amino acids. Per germline, CDR1 MNHEY and CDR2 SVGAGI. CDR3 sequence: CASSYRGLGAFF. CDR3 in DNA: TGTGCCAGCAGTTACAGGGGGCTTGGAGCTTTCTTT.

This chain uses TRBV6-6 with TRBJ2-7; D ambiguous. Germline V gene data show CDR1 as MNHNY and CDR2 as SVGAGI (reference sequence). V was pared by 0 bases and J by 3 bases, with 6 bases between. This CDR3 is built from 13 residues. DNA for the CDR3: TGTGCCAGCAGTTACTCAGAGGACTACGAGCAGTACTTC. Translation gives CASSYSEDYEQYF.

V is TRBV6-4 and J is TRBJ2-5; D might be TRBD1 (5 bases). Germline CDR1 reads MRHNA; CDR2 reads SNTAGT. The CDR3 is 13 residues long. Between the trimmed V and J ends, which lost 0 bases and 4 bases, there was a span of 6 bases. The CDR3 loop is CASSDSQGETQYF. As DNA, the CDR3 is TGTGCCAGCAGTGACTCCCAGGGAGAGACCCAGTACTTC.

This chain connects TRBV10-3 to TRBJ2-7; 7 positions match TRBD2. Per germline, CDR1 ENHRY and CDR2 SYGVKD. Trimming removed 4 bases from V and 0 bases from J; junction bases left unmatched: 12. The CDR3 has 17 amino acids. CDR3 amino acids: CAISGSVGGGSSYEQYF. In DNA, the CDR3 is TGTGCCATCAGTGGCTCCGTTGGGGGGGGAAGCTCCTACGAGCAGTACTTC.

The chain links TRBV4-2 to TRBJ1-3; TRBD1 aligns across 8 bases. The CDR3 contains 18 residues. The V gene end was trimmed by 0 bases and the J gene end by 4 bases; junction bases not matched to a gene: 11. The germline V gene encodes CDR1 LGHNA and CDR2 YNFKEQ. The CDR3 coding sequence is TGTGCCAGCAGCCAAGATCCTGGGGACAGGTCTCTCGGAAACACCATATATTTT. Its protein product is CASSQDPGDRSLGNTIYF.

The chain combines TRBV5-4 with TRBJ1-6, with unresolved D. This CDR3 spans 14 amino acids. V gave up 1 base and J gave up 9 bases, with 11 bases separating them. CDR1 is SGHNT and CDR2 is YYREEE in the germline V gene (reference sequence). CDR3 DNA sequence: TGTGCCAGCAGCTTGAACGCTGAGGGTTCACCCCTCCACTTT. This gives the protein CASSLNAEGSPLHF.

The sample holds a few counts of this clone. This chain joins TRBV27 and TRBJ2-5; no clear D gene. The CDR3 length is 13 residues. Germline V gene lookup returns CDR1 MNHEY and CDR2 SMNVEV (reference sequence). V was cut by 6 bases and J by 9 bases, with 17 bases left in between. CDR3 in amino acids: CASSRTPVRAQYF. Here the CDR3 DNA reads TGTGCCAGCAGCCGTACCCCCGTTCGGGCCCAGTACTTC.